This T cell receptor (beta chain) emerged from a study of metastatic and nonmetastatic thyroid tumors (dated by TCRdb to 2018 to 2020). A note on the overall study: Repertoires from peripheral blood and from tumor or nodule tissue samples of malignant and benign thyroid patients were compared.

General conclusions and limits of the study: In both blood and tumor samples, malignant tumors were reported to have significantly higher TCR beta diversity than benign nodules.

The CDR3 runs 14 amino acids, cysteine and phenylalanine included. Only the CDR3 portion is preserved as DNA: 42 bases, with reading frame beginning at the first base. Between the V and J ends, shortened by 2 bases and 7 bases respectively, the junction contains 12 bases. Taken from the germline V gene, the CDR1 and CDR2 loops are ENHRY and SYGVKD. This clone was recorded many times. Which antigen it targets is not known. Qualities for individual bases were not recorded, and no much larger clone is one base off. No patient had received any treatment before thyroid surgery. Using T-cell receptor beta sequencing, the researchers looked back retrospectively at clinical samples from patients, gathered between about 2011 and 2018. The protocol used for the library was PCR. The sequencer was an Illumina HiSeq 4000. High-throughput sequencing was used to profile the TCR beta-chain CDR3 region of each patient. The source study handled its data this way. CDR3 differences across clinicopathological groups were used to build a classifier for discriminating distant-metastatic papillary thyroid cancer patients. To measure repertoire diversity the researchers used the Shannon index, while the Morisita-Horn index served to gauge how similar the tumor and blood repertoires were. TCRdb reprocessing: public reads trimmed at Q25 with fastp, clones called with MiXCR, in-frame beta chains kept. The V and J calls here are based on TCRdb, not the publication. The sample includes about 40,000 clones, with less than 20% observed a single time. The ten largest clones represent approximately 9.8% of the sample.

The sequenced material came from tumor tissue. Here the chain combines TRBV10-3 and TRBJ1-5; tentative D gene TRBD1, with 5 bases matching. This receptor was obtained from a female donor with papillary thyroid cancer or a benign thyroid nodule (not recorded which). Some clones in this sample may be carry-over from other donors' samples. The DNA sequence is given as TGTGCCATCAGTGAGGGGGGGGAAAGGCAGCCCCAGCATTTT. Translated, it reads CAISEGGERQPQHF.